This T cell receptor (beta chain) is from a study of beta chain features in type 1 diabetes. On this clone: What it recognizes is unknown.

Reverse transcription of all isolated RNA meant that expressed TCRB transcripts were sequenced. Sequenced naive, central memory and regulatory T cell samples produced an average of about 3.57 million reads. TCRdb's table, derived via immunoSEQ multiplex PCR, lists solely in-frame clones and lacks some. The table has a few hundred thousand clones, 10% to 15% seen once. This CDR3 comprises 15 residues. The germline V gene encodes CDR1 MNHNS and CDR2 SASEGT. V shed 6 bases, J shed 0 bases, and the junction held 4 bases outside the gene matches. Whole-study results and caveats: HLA effects on TCRB rearrangement stayed unresolved here.

Central memory, naive, regulatory and stem cell-like memory CD4+ cells were sorted by CD45RO/CCR7/CD25/CD127/CD95/CD27. The sequencing sample was made of naive CD4+ T cells from blood. The source is a young man in good health. This sequence joins TRBV6-1 and TRBJ2-3; TRBD1 aligns across 9 bases. The CDR3 DNA is TGTGCCAGCAGGCGGACAGGGGAAAGCACAGATACGCAGTATTTT. It codes for CASRRTGESTDTQYF.